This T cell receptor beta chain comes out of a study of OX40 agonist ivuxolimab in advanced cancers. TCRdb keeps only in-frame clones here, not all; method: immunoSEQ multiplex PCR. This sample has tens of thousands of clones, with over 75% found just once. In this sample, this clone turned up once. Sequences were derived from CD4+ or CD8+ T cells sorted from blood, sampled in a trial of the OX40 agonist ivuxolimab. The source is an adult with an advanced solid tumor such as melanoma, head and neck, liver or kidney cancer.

The CDR3 region is CASSSRDGYSYGYTF. The CDR3 nucleotides read TGTGCCAGCAGTTCCCGGGACGGATACTCCTATGGCTACACCTTC. The chain carries TRBV6-5 and TRBJ1-2, with TRBD1 as a possible D gene (5 bases). Trimming left V 4 bases short and J 4 bases short, with 16 bases between. The CDR3 is 15 residues long. Germline V CDR1 and CDR2: MNHEY, SVGAGI.